The 17 T cell receptor beta chains below were found in one sample sequenced in a study of blood T cells in healthy people across ages. A second PCR, run for about 7 to 11 cycles, used a sample-barcoded 5' primer plus a J-beta primer mix. TCRdb re-called the 5' RACE reads with MiXCR, one entry per CDR3 protein. The sample lists 1.5 million to 2 million distinct CDR3 sequences; approximately 39% were seen once. The sample taken for sequencing was blood. These receptors all come from a human donor in good health.

The J gene is TRBJ2-7, the V gene TRBV25-1; D unclear. This CDR3 contains 13 residues. Trimming took 6 bases from V and 5 from J, leaving 14 bases between them. Germline-derived CDR1 and CDR2 are MGHDK and SYGVNS. As DNA, the CDR3 is TGTGCCAGCAGCCCCCCCAGTTGGCACGAGCAGTACTTC. This translates into CASSPPSWHEQYF.

CDR3 sequence: CASSPGGRDTGELFF. The CDR3 bases are TGTGCCAGCAGCCCCGGGGGCCGGGACACCGGGGAGCTGTTTTTT. The genes are TRBV7-3 and TRBJ2-2; tentatively, D is TRBD1 or TRBD2 (6 bases each). The CDR3 sequence is 15 residues long. The V gene's germline CDR1 is SGHTA and CDR2 FQGTGA. V lost 5 bases and J lost 3, with 13 bases in between.

Written as DNA, the CDR3 is TGTGCCAGCAGCGTAGCGGGGTCCGCCAATCAGCCCCAGCATTTT. Amino acids: CASSVAGSANQPQHF. The chain uses TRBV9 and TRBJ1-5; D gene ambiguous. V gave up 0 bases and J gave up 3 bases, with 10 bases separating them. The germline CDR1 and CDR2 sequences are SGDLS and YYNGEE. This CDR3 spans 15 amino acids.

This clonotype turned up a few times. J is TRBJ2-1 and V is TRBV7-6; TRBD2 aligns across 9 bases. The junction had 5 bases not matched to a gene; V was cut back by 5 bases and J by 0 bases. The CDR3 contains 16 residues. Germline V gene sequence: CDR1 SGHVS, CDR2 FNYEAQ. The DNA for the CDR3 is TGTGCCAGCAGCGGTCAGACTAGCGGCTCCTACAATGAGCAGTTCTTC. It is translated as CASSGQTSGSYNEQFF. Drawing the rest from reference TRBV7-6 and TRBJ2-1, the complete variable domain is GAGVSQSPRYKVTKRGQDVALRCDPISGHVSLYWYRQALGQGPEFLTYFNYEAQQDKSGLPNDRFSAERPEGSISTLTIQRTEQRDSAMYRCASSGQTSGSYNEQFFGPGTRLTVL.

The chain combines TRBV7-3 with TRBJ2-4; the D gene is possibly TRBD2 (5 bases). Trimming left V 4 bases short and J 13 bases short, with 23 bases between. CDR1 SGHTA and CDR2 FQGTGA come from the germline V gene. The CDR3 extends over 15 amino acids. The CDR3 nucleotides are TGTGCCAGCAGCTCAGGACTGAGAACCTACAATGAGCAGTACTTC. This codes for CASSSGLRTYNEQYF.

This clonotype was counted between two and nine times. This chain joins TRBV6-2 or TRBV6-3 and TRBJ1-5; no clear D. V was clipped by 0 bases and J by 5 bases, with 5 bases between them. Germline V gene data show CDR1 as MNHEY and CDR2 as SVGEGT. The CDR3 contains 13 residues. This chain's CDR3 is CASSYSVDQPQHF. The CDR3 DNA reads TGTGCCAGCAGTTACTCGGTTGATCAGCCCCAGCATTTT.

Comments on this clonotype: A read error is likely, as this CDR3 ends without the conserved phenylalanine or tryptophan. V gene TRBV20-1 combines with J gene TRBJ2-1; 7 nucleotides align to TRBD2. This CDR3 comprises 13 residues. V shed 4 bases and J 4 bases; nucleotides not matched to a gene: 4. The germline V gene encodes CDR1 DFQATT and CDR2 SNEGSKA (reference sequence). CDR3 sequence: CSAKLGGYNEQFL. In DNA form, the CDR3 reads TGCAGTGCTAAGCTGGGGGGGTACAATGAGCAGTTCTTA.

About this clonotype itself: A junction boundary mismatches the germline segment, possibly from a read error. The chain recombines TRBV20-1 with TRBJ2-1; 11 nucleotides line up with TRBD2. The germline gives CDR1 DFQATT, CDR2 SNEGSKA (reference sequence). The length of the CDR3 is 16 residues. The CDR3 DNA reads TGCAGTACTAGTCTCGATAGGACTAGCGGGTACAATGAGCAGTTCTTC. As protein: CSTSLDRTSGYNEQFF.

This clonotype has a single count. The junction departs from the called germline gene at one end, perhaps through a read error. The chain is built from TRBV10-3 and TRBJ2-4; D call uncertain. Judging by the DNA end, TRBJ2-7 fits better; the J call may be wrong. Per the germline V gene, CDR1 is ENHRY and CDR2 is SYGVKD. The CDR3 sequence is 15 residues long. As DNA, the CDR3 is TGTGTCATCAGTGGAGAACCAAAAGGGACCTACGAGCAGTACTTC. Translating it yields CVISGEPKGTYEQYF.

The chain combines TRBV7-2 with TRBJ2-1; TRBD1 agrees at 9 bases. Looked up from germline, CDR1 is SGHTA and CDR2 is FQGNSA. The CDR3 contains 15 residues. V lost 6 bases, J lost 8 bases, and 11 bases stayed unmatched. The CDR3 bases are TGTGCCAGCAGAAGACCGGGACAGGGCATAGATGAGCAGTTCTTC. Amino acid sequence: CASRRPGQGIDEQFF.

This clonotype was found once. The chain uses TRBV6-2 or TRBV6-3 and TRBJ1-4; D is ambiguous. Trimming took 6 bases from V and 8 from J, leaving 19 bases between them. CDR1 MNHEY and CDR2 SVGEGT come from the germline V gene. The CDR3 sequence is 15 residues long. The CDR3, as DNA: TGTGCCAGCAGAAGAGACGGATCGGCTGTGGAAAAACTGTTTTTT. This gives the protein CASRRDGSAVEKLFF.

This chain connects TRBV9 to TRBJ2-5, with D perhaps TRBD2 (7 bases). Trimming shortened V by 2 bases and J by 3 bases, and 17 bases separated the two germline ends. The CDR3 length is 16 residues. Germline assignment: CDR1 SGDLS and CDR2 YYNGEE. CDR3 residues: CASSVRGGAGEETQYF. CDR3 bases: TGTGCCAGCAGCGTGAGAGGGGGGGCTGGGGAAGAGACCCAGTACTTC.

The chain carries TRBV27 and TRBJ2-7; the D gene could be TRBD1 or TRBD2 (5 bases each). The V and J ends lost 0 bases and 2 bases respectively, with 8 bases between them. This CDR3 comprises 14 residues. The germline V gene encodes CDR1 MNHEY and CDR2 SMNVEV (reference sequence). The CDR3 DNA follows: TGTGCCAGCAGTTTATCAGGGGAGCCCTACGAGCAGTACTTC. It specifies CASSLSGEPYEQYF.

J is TRBJ2-4 and V is TRBV9; TRBD1 is a possible D gene (8 bases). Between the trimmed V and J ends, which lost 4 bases and 13 bases, there was a span of 21 bases. This CDR3 comprises 14 residues. Germline V gives CDR1 SGDLS, CDR2 YYNGEE. In nucleotides, the CDR3 is TGTGCCAGCAGCACAGGGGGGGCCGGAGGAGAGCAGTACTTC. Amino acid sequence: CASSTGGAGGEQYF.

This clonotype was seen a few times. The chain uses TRBV27 and TRBJ1-4, with D perhaps TRBD1 (6 bases). In germline, CDR1 is MNHEY, CDR2 SMNVEV (reference sequence). CDR3 length: 13 residues. V lost 3 bases and J lost 12, with 14 bases in between. CDR3 nucleotide sequence: TGTGCCAGCAGTTTCTACGGAGGGGGGGAACTGTTTTTT. Its protein product is CASSFYGGGELFF.

The V gene is TRBV15, the J gene TRBJ2-4; tentatively, D is TRBD2 (6 bases). Germline V lookup: CDR1 LNHNV, CDR2 YYDKDF (reference sequence). The V end lost 3 bases, the J end lost 8 bases, and 8 bases lay between the germline ends. The CDR3 loop spans 12 amino acids. Here the CDR3 DNA reads TGTGCCACCAGCAGTTCTAGCGACATTCAGTACTTC. It translates to CATSSSSDIQYF. Full variable domain (missing parts from reference TRBV15 and TRBJ2-4): DAMVIQNPRYQVTQFGKPVTLSCSQTLNHNVMYWYQQKSSQAPKLLFHYYDKDFNNEADTPDNFQSRRPNTSFCFLDIRSPGLGDTAMYLCATSSSSDIQYFGAGTRLSVL.

The chain recombines TRBV20-1 with TRBJ1-2; perhaps TRBD1 as D (5 bases). The CDR3 contains 13 residues. From germline, CDR1 is DFQATT and CDR2 SNEGSKA (reference sequence). V lost 4 bases and J lost 6, with 15 bases in between. Written as DNA, the CDR3 is TGCAGTGCTACACAGGAAATCAATCATGGCTACACCTTC. It yields the protein CSATQEINHGYTF.